What follows describes a single T cell receptor beta chain. It was cDNA, reverse transcribed from extracted RNA, that served as the sequencing template. Assay used: immunoSEQ multiplex PCR; TCRdb lists only in-frame clones, some missing. The table lists approximately 300,000 clones, roughly 60% of them singletons. This CDR3 spans 13 amino acids. V was trimmed by 4 bases and J by 0 bases, leaving 6 bases between them. Germline V CDR1 and CDR2: SGHDN, FVKESK. These data are taken from a study of CD8+ T cells in alopecia areata. Treatment in this sample: oral pan-JAK inhibitor, 5-10 mg twice daily. The chain couples TRBV14 to TRBJ1-1; D gene unclear. The TCR originated in a human donor with alopecia areata. The sample consisted of CD4+ T cells sorted from blood, taken at week 24, from a patient treated with tofacitinib. The CDR3 region is CASSPGMNTEAFF. The CDR3 coding sequence is TGTGCCAGCAGCCCTGGGATGAACACTGAAGCTTTCTTT.